These T cell receptor beta chains were read from a single sample in a study of response to subunit inactivated influenza vaccine. One entry per CDR3 protein results from TCRdb running MiXCR on the RT-PCR reads. This repertoire shows 400,000 to 650,000 distinct CDR3 sequences, approximately 7.8% found once; its top ten account for around 13%. Sequenced here: PBMCs from blood, sampled less than 25 months after vaccination. The receptor source for this set is a man aged 50-75 years who received an inactivated influenza vaccine. Each CDR3 is given with its conserved first and last residue. The order of the fields is D gene, clone size, J gene, V gene, CDR3 protein, CDR3 DNA. D genes are given only for firm matches. Rows give clone size only sometimes, using once, few, many, or a class for an expanded clone.

d_call: TRBD1; clone_size: -; j_call: TRBJ2-7; v_call: TRBV12-3/TRBV12-4; cdr3_aa: CASSFIGTGIHEQYF; cdr3_nt: TGTGCCAGCAGTTTTATAGGGACAGGGATCCACGAGCAGTACTTC
d_call: -; clone_size: -; j_call: TRBJ2-3; v_call: TRBV7-9; cdr3_aa: CASSFPGRTDTQYF; cdr3_nt: TGTGCCAGCAGCTTTCCCGGTCGTACAGATACGCAGTATTTT
d_call: -; clone_size: few; j_call: TRBJ2-1; v_call: TRBV12-3/TRBV12-4; cdr3_aa: CASSLRRSASYNEQFF; cdr3_nt: TGTGCCAGCAGTCTAAGGCGTTCCGCCTCCTACAATGAGCAGTTCTTC
d_call: TRBD2; clone_size: few; j_call: TRBJ2-1; v_call: TRBV28; cdr3_aa: CGLAGNFGEQFF; cdr3_nt: TGTGGACTAGCGGGAAATTTCGGTGAGCAGTTCTTC
d_call: TRBD1; clone_size: -; j_call: TRBJ1-4; v_call: TRBV29-1; cdr3_aa: CSVEGQGGEKLFF; cdr3_nt: TGCAGCGTTGAAGGACAGGGTGGCGAAAAACTGTTTTTT
d_call: -; clone_size: many; j_call: TRBJ2-7; v_call: TRBV20-1; cdr3_aa: CSAREGGSSYEQYF; cdr3_nt: TGCAGTGCTAGAGAAGGTGGCAGCTCCTACGAGCAGTACTTC
d_call: -; clone_size: many; j_call: TRBJ2-3; v_call: TRBV29-1; cdr3_aa: CSVVRDHTDTQYF; cdr3_nt: TGCAGCGTTGTCCGAGACCACACAGATACGCAGTATTTT
d_call: -; clone_size: many; j_call: TRBJ2-7; v_call: TRBV20-1; cdr3_aa: CSATPTGRYEQYF; cdr3_nt: TGCAGTGCTACCCCGACAGGGAGGTACGAGCAGTACTTC
d_call: TRBD2; clone_size: -; j_call: TRBJ2-1; v_call: TRBV10-3; cdr3_aa: CAISERAGATNEQFF; cdr3_nt: TGTGCCATCAGTGAGAGAGCGGGAGCGACCAATGAGCAGTTCTTC
d_call: TRBD1; clone_size: -; j_call: TRBJ2-1; v_call: TRBV7-6; cdr3_aa: CASSLVQGYNEQFF; cdr3_nt: TGTGCCAGCAGCTTAGTACAGGGGTACAATGAGCAGTTCTTC
d_call: -; clone_size: -; j_call: TRBJ1-6; v_call: TRBV6-2/TRBV6-3; cdr3_aa: CASSATGQSPLHF; cdr3_nt: TGTGCCAGCAGTGCGACAGGCCAATCACCCCTCCACTTT
d_call: -; clone_size: few; j_call: TRBJ2-3; v_call: TRBV18; cdr3_aa: CASSPRSSTDTQYF; cdr3_nt: TGTGCCAGCTCACCACGAAGTAGCACAGATACGCAGTATTTT
d_call: -; clone_size: few; j_call: TRBJ2-7; v_call: TRBV7-8; cdr3_aa: CASSHSWGYEQYF; cdr3_nt: TGTGCCAGCAGCCACTCCTGGGGATACGAGCAGTACTTC
d_call: -; clone_size: many; j_call: TRBJ2-3; v_call: TRBV24-1; cdr3_aa: CATSDFQGTDTQYF; cdr3_nt: TGTGCCACCAGTGATTTTCAGGGCACAGATACGCAGTATTTT
d_call: TRBD1; clone_size: many; j_call: TRBJ1-1; v_call: TRBV6-2/TRBV6-3; cdr3_aa: CASSRRGTGDVTEAFF; cdr3_nt: TGTGCCAGCAGTCGACGAGGGACAGGGGATGTCACTGAAGCTTTCTTT
d_call: -; clone_size: -; j_call: TRBJ2-4; v_call: TRBV7-9; cdr3_aa: CASSKTPGLNIQYF; cdr3_nt: TGTGCCAGCAGCAAAACCCCGGGACTAAACATTCAGTACTTC
d_call: -; clone_size: -; j_call: TRBJ1-2; v_call: TRBV20-1; cdr3_aa: CSAWTTIYTF; cdr3_nt: TGCAGTGCTTGGACAACCATATACACCTTC
d_call: TRBD2; clone_size: few; j_call: TRBJ2-7; v_call: TRBV29-1; cdr3_aa: CSVETSGAYEQYF; cdr3_nt: TGCAGCGTTGAGACTAGCGGAGCCTACGAGCAGTACTTC
d_call: -; clone_size: many; j_call: TRBJ2-2; v_call: TRBV7-2; cdr3_aa: CASSRAQGGTGELFF; cdr3_nt: TGTGCCAGCAGCCGAGCACAGGGTGGGACCGGGGAGCTGTTTTTT
d_call: -; clone_size: few; j_call: TRBJ2-5; v_call: TRBV20-1; cdr3_aa: CSARDQKETQYF; cdr3_nt: TGCAGTGCTAGAGATCAAAAAGAGACCCAGTACTTC
d_call: TRBD2; clone_size: -; j_call: TRBJ2-7; v_call: TRBV30; cdr3_aa: CAWSVGTSGRVSYEQYF; cdr3_nt: TGTGCCTGGAGTGTTGGGACTAGCGGGAGGGTCTCCTACGAGCAGTACTTC
d_call: TRBD1; clone_size: few; j_call: TRBJ1-6; v_call: TRBV4-3; cdr3_aa: CASSQDRTGTSSYNSPLHF; cdr3_nt: TGCGCCAGCAGCCAAGACCGGACAGGGACCAGCTCCTATAATTCACCCCTCCACTTT
d_call: -; clone_size: -; j_call: TRBJ2-1; v_call: TRBV6-1; cdr3_aa: CASIPEGGDRYNEQFF; cdr3_nt: TGTGCCAGCATCCCCGAGGGGGGGGACAGGTACAATGAGCAGTTCTTC
d_call: -; clone_size: few; j_call: TRBJ1-1; v_call: TRBV15; cdr3_aa: CATSRDRQRNTEAFF; cdr3_nt: TGTGCCACCAGCAGAGATCGACAGCGAAACACTGAAGCTTTCTTT
d_call: TRBD1; clone_size: many; j_call: TRBJ2-5; v_call: TRBV6-5; cdr3_aa: CASSIRDRQETQYF; cdr3_nt: TGTGCCAGCAGTATACGGGACAGACAAGAGACCCAGTACTTC
d_call: -; clone_size: -; j_call: TRBJ2-2; v_call: TRBV4-2; cdr3_aa: CASSQEGDKLTGELFF; cdr3_nt: TGTGCCAGCAGCCAAGAAGGGGACAAACTCACCGGGGAGCTGTTTTTT
d_call: TRBD1; clone_size: -; j_call: TRBJ2-5; v_call: TRBV6-2/TRBV6-3; cdr3_aa: CASRKTGAGETQYF; cdr3_nt: TGTGCCAGCAGGAAGACAGGGGCCGGGGAGACCCAGTACTTC
d_call: -; clone_size: -; j_call: TRBJ2-1; v_call: TRBV6-5; cdr3_aa: CASSYNRPYNEQFF; cdr3_nt: TGTGCCAGCAGTTACAACAGACCTTACAATGAGCAGTTCTTC
d_call: TRBD2; clone_size: -; j_call: TRBJ2-3; v_call: TRBV11-1; cdr3_aa: CASSLSWRGGRWADTQYF; cdr3_nt: TGTGCCAGCAGCTTATCCTGGCGGGGGGGCCGATGGGCAGATACGCAGTATTTT
d_call: TRBD2; clone_size: -; j_call: TRBJ2-1; v_call: TRBV9; cdr3_aa: CASSVEAGGRSNEQFF; cdr3_nt: TGTGCCAGCAGCGTAGAGGCGGGAGGGCGGTCGAATGAGCAGTTCTTC
d_call: -; clone_size: -; j_call: TRBJ1-2; v_call: TRBV20-1; cdr3_aa: CSARGGLRGPYGYTF; cdr3_nt: TGCAGTGCTAGAGGAGGCCTCCGGGGGCCCTATGGCTACACCTTC
d_call: -; clone_size: -; j_call: TRBJ2-3; v_call: TRBV10-3; cdr3_aa: CAISEGGRGSADTQYF; cdr3_nt: TGTGCCATCAGTGAGGGTGGCAGGGGTAGTGCAGATACGCAGTATTTT
d_call: -; clone_size: many; j_call: TRBJ2-7; v_call: TRBV20-1; cdr3_aa: CSARDPRTYEQYF; cdr3_nt: TGCAGTGCTAGGGACCCCCGCACCTACGAGCAGTACTTC
d_call: TRBD2; clone_size: -; j_call: TRBJ2-1; v_call: TRBV30; cdr3_aa: CAWSVLRTLAGVRGSEQFF; cdr3_nt: TGTGCCTGGAGTGTCCTTAGAACCTTAGCGGGAGTGCGGGGCAGTGAGCAGTTCTTC
d_call: -; clone_size: -; j_call: TRBJ2-2; v_call: TRBV20-1; cdr3_aa: CSARAGINTGELFF; cdr3_nt: TGCAGTGCTAGAGCAGGGATTAACACCGGGGAGCTGTTTTTT
d_call: -; clone_size: few; j_call: TRBJ2-4; v_call: TRBV29-1; cdr3_aa: CSVRDPKNIQYF; cdr3_nt: TGCAGCGTCCGGGACCCCAAAAACATTCAGTACTTC
d_call: -; clone_size: many; j_call: TRBJ2-3; v_call: TRBV2; cdr3_aa: CASSAFRGYTDTQYF; cdr3_nt: TGTGCCAGCAGTGCTTTTAGGGGGTACACAGATACGCAGTATTTT